This T cell receptor beta chain was sequenced in a study of blood T cells in healthy people across ages. Sample-barcoded 5' priming and a J-beta primer mix drove a second PCR of about 6 to 11 cycles. Each of the cDNA molecules was tagged by a template-switch adaptor with 12 random nucleotides. TCRdb analysed the 5' RACE reads with MiXCR anew, one entry per CDR3 protein. The sample gives approximately 820,000 distinct CDR3 sequences, 40% to 50% of which show up once; about a fifth is in the top ten. This clonotype was observed a handful of times. Its antigen is currently unknown. Total RNA, at least 5 micrograms per sample, was extracted from PBMCs. Study results and limitations: More naive CD4+ cells and higher diversity were found in long-lived than in aged donors.

This receptor was obtained from a man in his fifties or sixties in good health. The sequenced sample was blood.

The CDR3 is CASSTRLGTNYGYTF. As DNA, the CDR3 is TGTGCCAGCAGCACCCGACTCGGCACTAACTATGGCTACACCTTC. The rearrangement joins TRBV21-1 to TRBJ1-2. TRBV21-1 counts as a pseudogene. The CDR3 spans 15 residues.